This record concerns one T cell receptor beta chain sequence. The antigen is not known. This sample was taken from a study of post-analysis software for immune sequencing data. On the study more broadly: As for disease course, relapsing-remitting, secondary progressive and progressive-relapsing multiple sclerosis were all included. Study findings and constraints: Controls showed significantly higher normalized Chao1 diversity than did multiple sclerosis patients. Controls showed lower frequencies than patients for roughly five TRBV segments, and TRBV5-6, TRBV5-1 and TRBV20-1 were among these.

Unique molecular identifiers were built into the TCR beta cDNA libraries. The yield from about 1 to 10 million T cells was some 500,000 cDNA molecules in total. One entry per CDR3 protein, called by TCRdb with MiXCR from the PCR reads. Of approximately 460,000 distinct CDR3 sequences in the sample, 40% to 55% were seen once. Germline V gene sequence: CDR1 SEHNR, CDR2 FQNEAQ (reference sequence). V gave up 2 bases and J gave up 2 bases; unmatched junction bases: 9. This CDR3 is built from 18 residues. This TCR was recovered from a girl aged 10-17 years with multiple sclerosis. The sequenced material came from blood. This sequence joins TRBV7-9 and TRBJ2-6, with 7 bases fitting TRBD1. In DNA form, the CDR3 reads TGTGCCAGCAGCTTACCCCGTGACAGGGCCCCTGGGGCCAACGTCCTGACTTTC. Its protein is CASSLPRDRAPGANVLTF.